Each of the 31 T cell receptor beta chains below was sequenced from the same sample in a study of T cells in Graves' hyperthyroidism and ophthalmopathy. RNA transcripts yielded amplified TCR beta CDR3 regions. A first-round RT-PCR of the TCR CDR3 used the HTBI primer set. MiXCR, applied by TCRdb to the multiplex PCR reads, yields one record per CDR3 protein. The table records hundreds of thousands of distinct CDR3 sequences, about 45% of them present only once. The material sequenced was peripheral blood or thyroid tissue (not recorded which). These receptors originate from a woman under 30 with Graves' hyperthyroidism.

In its sample, this clonotype was seen a few times. This chain joins TRBV2 and TRBJ2-6; D uncertain. The CDR3 extends over 15 amino acids. The germline gives CDR1 SNHLY, CDR2 FYNNEI. V was cut by 6 bases and J by 0 bases, with 9 bases left in between. CDR3: CASSRALSGANVLTF. The CDR3, as DNA: TGTGCCAGCAGCCGGGCCCTCTCTGGGGCCAACGTCCTGACTTTC.

As for this clonotype: An end of the junction differs from the germline gene, which may be a read error. The chain has TRBV5-8 and TRBJ2-5; D not resolved. Germline CDR1 is SGHTS and CDR2 is YDEGEE. The CDR3 loop spans 16 amino acids. CDR3 residues: CASSQPSTRSSYKQYF. CDR3 coding DNA: TGCGCCAGCAGCCAGCCCTCGACGCGGAGCTCCTACAAGCAGTACTTC.

This clonotype was recorded once. The chain couples TRBV14 to TRBJ2-2, with 13 bases fitting TRBD2. V was pared by 1 base and J by 7 bases, with 15 bases of the junction left unmatched. The germline gives CDR1 SGHDN, CDR2 FVKESK. The CDR3 extends over 20 amino acids. The CDR3 DNA sequence: TGTGCCAGCAGCCAAGGGACTAGCGGGGGAAGGAGATACGTTTTCGGGGAGCTGTTTTTT. Residues: CASSQGTSGGRRYVFGELFF.

About this clonotype: A much larger clone sits a single nucleotide away, making a read error possible. The chain combines TRBV29-1 with TRBJ1-1; D is unresolved. The V end lost 4 bases, the J end lost 1 base, and 13 bases lay between the germline ends. Germline values: CDR1 SQVTM, CDR2 ANQGSEA. CDR3 length equals 14 residues. CDR3 DNA: TGCAGCGTTGGTGAGCTCGGACGGAACACTGAAGCTTTCTTT. Translation: CSVGELGRNTEAFF.

This clonotype was observed once. The V gene is TRBV20-1, the J gene TRBJ2-7; 9 nucleotides match TRBD2. Germline CDR1 is DFQATT and CDR2 is SNEGSKA (reference sequence). After removal of 5 bases from V and 3 bases from J, the junction contained 11 bases not matched to a gene. The CDR3 loop spans 15 amino acids. In DNA, the CDR3 is TGCAGTGCTCCAGGGGGTAGCGGGAGTCTCTACGAGCAGTACTTC. Amino acid sequence: CSAPGGSGSLYEQYF.

With respect to this clonotype: A much larger clonotype is one base distant, so this may be a read error. This chain uses TRBV15 with TRBJ2-7; unclear D gene. This CDR3 is 15 amino acids long. Germline CDR1 is LNHNV and CDR2 is YYDKDF (reference sequence). The V and J ends lost 0 bases and 8 bases respectively, with 17 bases between them. As DNA, the CDR3 is TGTGCCACCAGCAGAGATTCCGTAGGGTTGGGCCAGCAGTACTTC. Translated: CATSRDSVGLGQQYF.

About this clonotype itself: A read error may explain this, as a much larger clone is one base away. The gene calls are TRBV12-1 and TRBJ1-1. TRBV12-1 is annotated as a pseudogene. The CDR3 has 14 residues. CDR3 coding DNA: TGTGCCAGCAGCTTTGGAAAGATGGACACTGAAGCTTTCTTT. This gives the protein CASSFGKMDTEAFF.

This clonotype has ten or more counts. The junction and the germline gene differ at one end; a read error may be behind it. The CDR3 region has the DNA TGTGCCATCAGTGAGCTCGCGGGTTGGCACTTC. It yields the protein CAISELAGWHF. The chain uses TRBV10-3 and TRBJ2-7; a possible D gene is TRBD2 (5 bases). CDR3 size: 11 residues. The V gene's germline CDR1 is ENHRY and CDR2 SYGVKD.

V gene TRBV19 combines with J gene TRBJ2-7, with 11 bases that match TRBD2. After removal of 3 bases from V and 3 bases from J, the junction contained 1 base not matched to a gene. The length of the CDR3 is 14 residues. Germline-derived CDR1 and CDR2 are LNHDA and SQIVND (reference sequence). CDR3 sequence reads: CASSMGLAVYEQYF. CDR3 sequence (DNA): TGTGCCAGTAGTATGGGACTAGCGGTCTACGAGCAGTACTTC.

CDR3 amino acids: CASSEAGPLETQYF. CDR3 DNA: TGTGCCAGCAGTGAAGCGGGGCCTTTGGAGACCCAGTACTTC. J is TRBJ2-5 and V is TRBV2; maybe TRBD1 (5 bases). Germline V gene data show CDR1 as SNHLY and CDR2 as FYNNEI. The ends were cut back, 0 bases at V and 5 bases at J, with 10 bases in the middle. The CDR3 extends over 14 amino acids.

The table lists this clonotype with many counts. Germline and junction disagree at one end, which may indicate a read error. This chain connects TRBV5-1 to TRBJ1-4, with D maybe TRBD1 (6 bases). CDR1 and CDR2 from the germline V gene are SGHRS and YFSETQ. This CDR3 has 14 amino acids. CDR3 amino acids: CASSLGQINEKLFF. As DNA, the CDR3 is TGTGCCAGCAGTCTCGGACAGATTAATGAAAAACTGTTTTTT.

V gene TRBV6-1 combines with J gene TRBJ2-5; 7 bases align to TRBD2. CDR3 length equals 15 residues. V lost 6 bases to trimming and J lost 5 bases; unmatched junction nucleotides: 12. Germline V gene data show CDR1 as MNHNS and CDR2 as SASEGT. This chain's CDR3 is CASRRREGRRETQYF. DNA of the CDR3: TGTGCCAGCAGGCGGAGGGAGGGCCGGCGGGAGACCCAGTACTTC.

Details on this clonotype: This may be a read error: a much more frequent sequence differs by one nucleotide. The chain has TRBV2 and TRBJ2-7; 9 bases line up with TRBD1. Germline V gene sequence: CDR1 SNHLY, CDR2 FYNNEI. CDR3 length equals 14 residues. The CDR3 DNA sequence: TGTGCCGGCAGCACCCGGACAGGGGTGTACGAGCAGTACTTC. As protein: CAGSTRTGVYEQYF.

This clonotype was counted at least ten times. The chain carries TRBV7-8 and TRBJ2-5; TRBD2 might be the D (5 bases). Germline V gene lookup returns CDR1 SGHVS and CDR2 FQNEAQ. CDR3 length equals 14 residues. Trimming cost V 3 bases and J 4 bases, with 12 bases left between them. CDR3 DNA: TGTGCCAGCAGCTTGAGTGACGGAGGAGAGACCCAGTACTTC. This codes for CASSLSDGGETQYF.

The sample holds many counts of this clonotype. The genes are TRBV7-9 and TRBJ1-4; D is perhaps TRBD1 (6 bases). Germline V lookup: CDR1 SEHNR, CDR2 FQNEAQ (reference sequence). The CDR3 totals 13 residues. Trimming removed 5 bases at V and 7 bases at J, with 11 bases between. CDR3 coding DNA: TGTGCCAGCAGCCTCTCGGGGGCTGAAAAACTGTTTTTT. Protein sequence: CASSLSGAEKLFF.

V and J are TRBV7-2 and TRBJ2-3; 9 bases match TRBD1. The CDR3 is 15 amino acids. Trimming at V came to 5 bases and at J to 4 bases, leaving 7 bases not matched to a gene. The germline V gene has CDR1 SGHTA and CDR2 FQGNSA. The CDR3 DNA reads TGTGCCAGCAGCCCTGACGGACAGGGGTCAGATACGCAGTATTTT. Its protein product is CASSPDGQGSDTQYF.

This clonotype was found a few times. J is TRBJ2-5 and V is TRBV14, with 9 bases lining up with TRBD2. Looked up from germline, CDR1 is SGHDN and CDR2 is FVKESK. This CDR3 comprises 19 residues. The junction had 12 bases not matched to a gene; V was cut back by 0 bases and J by 1 base. CDR3 sequence reads: CASSQEDKVVAGVQETQYF. CDR3 bases: TGTGCCAGCAGCCAAGAGGACAAGGTGGTAGCGGGAGTCCAAGAGACCCAGTACTTC. Full variable domain (missing parts from reference TRBV14 and TRBJ2-5): EAGVTQFPSHSVIEKGQTVTLRCDPISGHDNLYWYRRVMGKEIKFLLHFVKESKQDESGMPNNRFLAERTGGTYSTLKVQPAELEDSGVYFCASSQEDKVVAGVQETQYFGPGTRLLVL.

Concerning this clonotype itself: The junction departs from germline at one end; a sequencing error may be responsible. This chain joins TRBV2 and TRBJ1-1, with 10 bases that match TRBD1. The CDR3 is made up of 18 amino acids. Per germline, CDR1 SNHLY and CDR2 FYNNEI. CDR3 DNA: TGTGCCAGCAGTAAAGCCTGTGACAGGGGGCACCTCAACACTGAAGCTTTCTTT. Amino acid sequence: CASSKACDRGHLNTEAFF.

The CDR3 region has the DNA TGTGCCACCTCCGGGCGCAGGGGAGGTGATCAGCATTTT. This gives the protein CATSGRRGGDQHF. The rearrangement joins TRBV24-1 to TRBJ1-5, with D possibly matching TRBD1 (6 bases). CDR3 length: 13 amino acids. Germline loops: CDR1 KGHDR, CDR2 SFDVKD. V was pared by 9 bases and J by 13 bases, with 21 bases between.

This chain uses TRBV7-9 with TRBJ1-1; 7 nucleotides align to TRBD1. CDR1 and CDR2 from the germline V gene are SEHNR and FQNEAQ (reference sequence). Trimming at V came to 5 bases and at J to 4 bases, leaving 10 bases not matched to a gene. This CDR3 spans 15 amino acids. In nucleotides, the CDR3 is TGTGCCAGCAGCCCCGTCCGGACAGGAGGCACTGAAGCTTTCTTT. Protein sequence: CASSPVRTGGTEAFF.

The rearrangement uses TRBV15 and TRBJ2-1; TRBD1 is a possible D gene (5 bases). Trimming cost V 1 base and J 4 bases, with 8 bases left between them. Germline V lookup: CDR1 LNHNV, CDR2 YYDKDF (reference sequence). The CDR3 is 14 amino acids. The chain's CDR3 is CATSRVKGYNEQFF. The CDR3 bases are TGTGCCACCAGCAGAGTTAAGGGGTACAATGAGCAGTTCTTC.

Many counts were recorded for this clonotype. CDR3 DNA sequence: TGTGCCACCAGTGACGGGACTAGCGGGAGGAACTCCTACGAGCAGTACTTC. It yields the protein CATSDGTSGRNSYEQYF. This chain uses TRBV24-1 with TRBJ2-7; 15 bases are shared with TRBD2. This CDR3 spans 17 amino acids. The germline V gene encodes CDR1 KGHDR and CDR2 SFDVKD. Losses at the gene ends were 4 bases for V and 0 bases for J; bases not matched to a gene: 3.

The sample holds one count of this clonotype. V is TRBV5-6 and J is TRBJ2-7; TRBD1 matches at 11 bases. Trimming removed 6 bases from V and 2 bases from J; junction bases left unmatched: 7. Germline loops: CDR1 SGHDT, CDR2 YYEEEE. CDR3 length: 15 amino acids. CDR3 protein: CASNRGTGGTYEQYF. In DNA form, the CDR3 reads TGTGCCAGCAACCGAGGGACAGGGGGGACCTACGAGCAGTACTTC.

This clonotype was counted a few times. J is TRBJ1-3 and V is TRBV6-5; D unclear. Trimming pared 9 bases from V and 4 bases from J, leaving 13 bases between. This CDR3 comprises 13 residues. Germline loops: CDR1 MNHEY, CDR2 SVGAGI. The CDR3 DNA sequence: TGTGCCAGTTCGGACCAACGAGGAAACACCATATATTTT. Its protein is CASSDQRGNTIYF.

This clonotype was detected only once. This chain connects TRBV4-3 to TRBJ2-5; perhaps TRBD2 as D (5 bases). V was clipped by 2 bases and J by 6 bases, with 19 bases between them. Germline V gene lookup returns CDR1 LGHNA and CDR2 YSLEER. There are 16 residues in the CDR3. CDR3 loop: CASSQPVSGSIQTQYF. The CDR3 DNA sequence: TGCGCCAGCAGCCAACCTGTCAGCGGTAGCATACAGACCCAGTACTTC.

A note on this clonotype: The junction shows a germline mismatch at one end, possibly a read error. This chain connects TRBV11-2 to TRBJ2-3; D tentatively reads TRBD1 or TRBD2 (5 bases each). The CDR3 length is 15 residues. Germline CDR1 SGHAT, CDR2 FQNNGV. This CDR3 is CASSPGAGSTDTQYF. The CDR3 DNA is TGCGCCAGCAGCCCCGGGGCAGGGAGCACAGATACGCAGTATTTT. The entire variable domain, with the rest obtained from reference TRBV11-2 and TRBJ2-3, is as follows: EAGVAQSPRYKIIEKRQSVAFWCNPISGHATLYWYQQILGQGPKLLIQFQNNGVVDDSQLPKDRFSAERLKGVDSTLKIQPAKLEDSAVYLCASSPGAGSTDTQYFGPGTRLTVL.

A note on this clonotype: One end of the junction varies from germline; a read error may be responsible. V and J are TRBV7-2 and TRBJ1-2; TRBD1 aligns across 10 bases. This CDR3 comprises 16 residues. The germline V gene encodes CDR1 SGHTA and CDR2 FQGNSA. DNA for the CDR3: TGCGCCAGCAGCCAACGGGACAGGGGACTTTTGGACGGCTACACCTTC. Its protein is CASSQRDRGLLDGYTF.

The chain is built from TRBV25-1 and TRBJ1-2; the match to TRBD1 covers 7 bases. The germline CDR1 and CDR2 sequences are MGHDK and SYGVNS. The CDR3 is 19 amino acids. The junction had 22 bases not matched to a gene; V was cut back by 6 bases and J by 3 bases. The CDR3 region has the DNA TGTGCCAGCAGCCCACGGACAGGCGTCGAGCAGGGTTGGGACTATGGCTACACCTTC. As protein: CASSPRTGVEQGWDYGYTF.

A few counts support this clonotype. The V gene is TRBV20-1, the J gene TRBJ1-6, with D perhaps TRBD1 (6 bases). Germline V gives CDR1 DFQATT, CDR2 SNEGSKA (reference sequence). CDR3 length: 13 amino acids. Trimming pared 6 bases from V and 9 bases from J, leaving 15 bases between. The CDR3, as DNA: TGCAGTGCCGATACCGGGACAACTTCACCCCTCCACTTT. Its translation: CSADTGTTSPLHF.

At least ten counts were recorded for this clonotype. The chain joins TRBV25-1 to TRBJ2-5, with a weak D call TRBD2 (5 bases). Germline V gene sequence: CDR1 MGHDK, CDR2 SYGVNS. With 3 bases removed from V and 0 bases from J, the gap between germline ends came to 8 bases. This CDR3 is built from 14 residues. As DNA, the CDR3 is TGTGCCAGCAGTGATCCGGGGAACCAAGAGACCCAGTACTTC. Translating gives CASSDPGNQETQYF. The entire variable domain, with the rest obtained from reference TRBV25-1 and TRBJ2-5, is as follows: EADIYQTPRYLVIGTGKKITLECSQTMGHDKMYWYQQDPGMELHLIHYSYGVNSTEKGDLSSESTVSRIRTEHFPLTLESARPSHTSQYLCASSDPGNQETQYFGPGTRLLVL.

V usage is TRBV20-1 and J usage is TRBJ2-7; 7 bases are a match to TRBD2. This CDR3 comprises 14 residues. Germline values: CDR1 DFQATT, CDR2 SNEGSKA (reference sequence). The V segment lost 3 bases and the J segment 6 bases; nucleotides outside the gene matches: 11. CDR3 nucleotides: TGCAGTGCTAGTTCTGCGGGAGAATTTGGCGAGCAGTACTTC. Its protein is CSASSAGEFGEQYF.